Presented here are 30 T cell receptor beta chains from one specimen sequenced in a study of CD8 T cells in ankylosing spondylitis. TCRdb passed the 5' RACE reads through MiXCR, listing each CDR3 protein once. Altogether more than 100,000 distinct CDR3 sequences are present, approximately 10% being singletons, with the ten largest covering less than 5%. The source material was blood, either unsorted or a sorted T cell fraction (not recorded which). The receptors come from a female donor with ankylosing spondylitis or in good health (not recorded which).

This clonotype was seen ten or more times. V is TRBV11-2 and J is TRBJ2-5; TRBD1 matches at 7 bases. CDR3 length: 18 amino acids. Germline V gene data show CDR1 as SGHAT and CDR2 as FQNNGV. J gave up 4 bases and V 2 bases, and 16 bases lay outside the gene matches. The CDR3 loop is CASSLSQRTGVIGETQYF. CDR3 coding DNA: TGTGCCAGCAGCTTATCCCAGAGAACAGGGGTTATTGGAGAGACCCAGTACTTC.

The table lists this clonotype with a few counts. The V gene is TRBV30, the J gene TRBJ2-1, with 12 bases lining up with TRBD2. CDR1 GTSNPN and CDR2 SVGIG come from the germline V gene (reference sequence). V lost 0 bases to trimming and J lost 8 bases; unmatched junction nucleotides: 11. The CDR3 contains 17 residues. The CDR3 bases are TGTGCCTGGAGTGTCGGGAGGACTAGCGGGACTTTCTATGAGCAGTTCTTC. This gives the protein CAWSVGRTSGTFYEQFF. Full variable domain (outside the CDR3, taken from reference TRBV30 and TRBJ2-1): SQTIHQWPATLVQPVGSPLSLECTVEGTSNPNLYWYRQAAGRGLQLLFYSVGIGQISSEVPQNLSASRPQDRQFILSSKKLLLSDSGFYLCAWSVGRTSGTFYEQFFGPGTRLTVL.

The chain joins TRBV29-1 to TRBJ1-1; 7 nucleotides line up with TRBD1. V shed 7 bases and J 2 bases; nucleotides not matched to a gene: 10. The CDR3 runs 14 residues. Germline CDR1 SQVTM, CDR2 ANQGSEA. This chain's CDR3 is CSASHRGGNTEAFF. CDR3 DNA sequence: TGCAGCGCCTCACACAGGGGTGGAAACACTGAAGCTTTCTTT.

This clonotype was recorded at least ten times. This sequence joins TRBV20-1 and TRBJ2-7, with D tentatively TRBD2 (5 bases). Germline-derived CDR1 and CDR2 are DFQATT and SNEGSKA (reference sequence). The CDR3 contains 14 residues. V lost 2 bases, J lost 0 bases, and 11 bases lay in between. CDR3 sequence reads: CSARLSTNSYEQYF. CDR3 sequence (DNA): TGCAGTGCTAGACTTTCGACTAACTCCTACGAGCAGTACTTC.

A word on this clonotype: Possible read error: a much larger clone is one base away. This chain connects TRBV12-3 or TRBV12-4 to TRBJ2-3; D may be TRBD2 (7 bases). This CDR3 has 14 residues. CDR3 amino acids: CASRPPGGPDAQYF. DNA for the CDR3: TGTGCCAGCAGGCCGCCGGGGGGCCCAGATGCGCAGTATTTT.

This chain links TRBV5-1 with TRBJ2-1, with 13 bases that match TRBD2. This CDR3 contains 16 residues. Germline assignment: CDR1 SGHRS and CDR2 YFSETQ. J lost 8 bases, V lost 2 bases, and 7 bases had no gene match. The CDR3 DNA follows: TGCGCCAGCAGCTTCACGACTAGCGGGAGGATAGATGAGCAGTTCTTC. Residues: CASSFTTSGRIDEQFF.

This chain uses TRBV5-4 with TRBJ2-6, with D hard to call. This CDR3 comprises 16 residues. The ends were cut back, 0 bases at V and 1 base at J, with 8 bases in the middle. Germline V gene data show CDR1 as SGHNT and CDR2 as YYREEE (reference sequence). Written as DNA, the CDR3 is TGTGCCAGCAGCTTGGGAACCGTTTCTGGGGCCAACGTCCTGACTTTC. Amino acid sequence: CASSLGTVSGANVLTF.

The sample holds many counts of this clonotype. The chain uses TRBV20-1 and TRBJ1-1, with D tentatively TRBD1 (5 bases). The CDR3 runs 13 residues. The V end was cut by 0 bases, the J end by 12 bases, with 17 bases between. Germline V lookup: CDR1 DFQATT, CDR2 SNEGSKA (reference sequence). The CDR3 reads CSARDQVGGISFF. CDR3 bases: TGCAGTGCTAGAGATCAGGTGGGGGGGATATCTTTCTTT.

This clonotype was observed many times. The chain links TRBV2 to TRBJ1-1; D remains ambiguous. The V gene's germline CDR1 is SNHLY and CDR2 FYNNEI. The CDR3 extends over 13 amino acids. Trimming cost V 7 bases and J 5 bases, with 14 bases left between them. CDR3 bases: TGTGCCAGCATGTTCACCGGGCTAACTGAAGCTTTCTTT. Amino acid sequence: CASMFTGLTEAFF. The entire variable domain, with the rest obtained from reference TRBV2 and TRBJ1-1, is as follows: EPEVTQTPSHQVTQMGQEVILRCVPISNHLYFYWYRQILGQKVEFLVSFYNNEISEKSEIFDDQFSVERPDGSNFTLKIRSTKLEDSAMYFCASMFTGLTEAFFGQGTRLTVV.

This clonotype occurred many times. The V call is TRBV5-1, the J call TRBJ2-1; perhaps TRBD1 as D (6 bases). The length of the CDR3 is 14 residues. Germline V gives CDR1 SGHRS, CDR2 YFSETQ. With 0 bases removed from V and 6 bases from J, the gap between germline ends came to 10 bases. CDR3 coding DNA: TGCGCCAGCAGCTTGGGGACAGTTTCCAATGAGCAGTTCTTC. This sequence encodes CASSLGTVSNEQFF.

At least ten counts were recorded for this clonotype. The chain carries TRBV12-3 or TRBV12-4 and TRBJ2-1, with 10 bases identical to TRBD1. V lost 3 bases and J lost 7; bases outside the gene matches: 3. The CDR3 covers 14 residues. CDR3 protein: CASSFRTGGNEQFF. In nucleotides, the CDR3 is TGTGCCAGCAGTTTCCGGACAGGGGGGAATGAGCAGTTCTTC.

The chain employs TRBV20-1 and TRBJ2-3, with D perhaps matching TRBD2 (5 bases). Deletions cut 7 bases from V and 0 bases from J, with 17 bases between. This CDR3 is 15 amino acids long. The germline gives CDR1 DFQATT, CDR2 SNEGSKA (reference sequence). The CDR3 coding sequence is TGCAGTGTTTGGGTGGGCGGGCCTAGCACAGATACGCAGTATTTT. Amino acid sequence: CSVWVGGPSTDTQYF.

In regard to this clonotype: At one boundary the junction diverges from the germline segment, which might be a read error. This chain connects TRBV5-1 to TRBJ2-1; D gene uncertain. The CDR3 loop spans 12 amino acids. Germline V lookup: CDR1 SGHRS, CDR2 YFSETQ. CDR3 amino acids: CASSPPRNEQLF. As DNA, the CDR3 is TGCGCCAGCAGCCCCCCCCGCAATGAGCAGCTCTTC.

This chain connects TRBV20-1 to TRBJ2-3, with 8 bases that match TRBD2. This CDR3 spans 15 amino acids. The junction had 6 bases not matched to a gene; V was cut back by 1 base and J by 3 bases. Germline V gives CDR1 DFQATT, CDR2 SNEGSKA (reference sequence). CDR3: CSARGRRLATDTQYF. CDR3 DNA sequence: TGCAGTGCTAGAGGGCGGAGACTAGCGACAGATACGCAGTATTTT.

The chain combines TRBV28 with TRBJ2-7; 7 nucleotides line up with TRBD2. The germline V gene has CDR1 MDHEN and CDR2 SYDVKM. There are 14 residues in the CDR3. J gave up 3 bases and V 2 bases, and 4 bases lay outside the gene matches. CDR3 sequence: CASSLAGDYYEQYF. Written as DNA, the CDR3 is TGTGCCAGCAGTTTAGCGGGGGACTACTACGAGCAGTACTTC.

The CDR3 nucleotides read TGTGCCAGCGATTCCAGCACAGATACGCAGTATTTT. It yields the protein CASDSSTDTQYF. The chain combines TRBV28 with TRBJ2-3; D not certain. The CDR3 length is 12 residues. Germline lookup yields CDR1 MDHEN and CDR2 SYDVKM. Trimming took off 8 bases at V and 0 bases at J, with 6 bases between the two ends.

This clonotype was observed many times. This chain connects TRBV29-1 to TRBJ2-5; maybe TRBD1 (6 bases). Germline CDR1 and CDR2: SQVTM and ANQGSEA. V shed 5 bases and J shed 2 bases, with 15 bases lying between them. The CDR3 length is 14 residues. The CDR3 DNA follows: TGCAGCGTTAGCAGGGGTGGGGTTCAAGAGACCCAGTACTTC. Translating it yields CSVSRGGVQETQYF.

This clonotype was observed many times. The chain uses TRBV5-1 and TRBJ2-1, with D possibly matching TRBD1 (6 bases). The length of the CDR3 is 15 residues. Looked up from germline, CDR1 is SGHRS and CDR2 is YFSETQ. Between the trimmed V and J ends, which lost 0 bases and 6 bases, there was a span of 13 bases. CDR3 sequence (DNA): TGCGCCAGCAGCTTGGTGCCGACAGGAGTCAATGAGCAGTTCTTC. Amino acids: CASSLVPTGVNEQFF.

This clonotype was seen many times. This chain links TRBV29-1 with TRBJ2-7; a weak D match, TRBD1 (5 bases). Germline assignment: CDR1 SQVTM and CDR2 ANQGSEA. This CDR3 contains 11 residues. Trimming shortened V by 6 bases and J by 3 bases, and 9 bases separated the two germline ends. The CDR3, as DNA: TGCAGCGTCAATGACAGCTACGAGCAGTACTTC. It specifies CSVNDSYEQYF.

The chain is built from TRBV20-1 and TRBJ2-5; TRBD2 matches 7 bases. This CDR3 contains 15 residues. Trimming took 2 bases from V and 4 from J; bases not matched to a gene: 10. CDR1 and CDR2 from the germline V gene are DFQATT and SNEGSKA (reference sequence). CDR3 in DNA: TGCAGTGCTAGATTGGCGCCGGGAGGTTTAGAGACCCAGTACTTC. Translated, it gives CSARLAPGGLETQYF.

The chain employs TRBV28 and TRBJ2-1; 14 bases match TRBD2. V lost 4 bases to trimming and J lost 0 bases; unmatched junction nucleotides: 5. Germline values: CDR1 MDHEN, CDR2 SYDVKM. CDR3 length: 18 amino acids. The CDR3 region is CASSSVGTSGGSYNEQFF. CDR3 DNA: TGTGCCAGCAGTTCCGTCGGGACTAGCGGGGGCTCCTACAATGAGCAGTTCTTC. Based on the CDR3 plus reference TRBV28 and TRBJ2-1, the full variable domain is DVKVTQSSRYLVKRTGEKVFLECVQDMDHENMFWYRQDPGLGLRLIYFSYDVKMKEKGDIPEGYSVSREKKERFSLILESASTNQTSMYLCASSSVGTSGGSYNEQFFGPGTRLTVL.

This clonotype was recorded at least ten times. The chain recombines TRBV27 with TRBJ1-1, with no clear D. Deletions cut 6 bases from V and 0 bases from J, with 11 bases between. The CDR3 is 14 residues long. Germline V lookup: CDR1 MNHEY, CDR2 SMNVEV (reference sequence). The chain's CDR3 is CASSLASVNTEAFF. CDR3 sequence (DNA): TGTGCCAGCAGCCTCGCATCAGTGAACACTGAAGCTTTCTTT.

This clonotype was recorded at least ten times. This chain connects TRBV5-1 to TRBJ1-1; D not certain. The V end was cut by 0 bases, the J end by 0 bases, with 12 bases between. This CDR3 is built from 16 residues. Germline V gene lookup returns CDR1 SGHRS and CDR2 YFSETQ. CDR3: CASSLAWKAMNTEAFF. In nucleotides, the CDR3 is TGCGCCAGCAGCTTGGCCTGGAAAGCCATGAACACTGAAGCTTTCTTT. Variable domain in full (rest from reference TRBV5-1 and TRBJ1-1): KAGVTQTPRYLIKTRGQQVTLSCSPISGHRSVSWYQQTPGQGLQFLFEYFSETQRNKGNFPGRFSGRQFSNSRSEMNVSTLELGDSALYLCASSLAWKAMNTEAFFGQGTRLTVV.

A word on this clonotype: Sequence at one end of the junction differs from germline and may be a read error. The chain is built from TRBV20-1 and TRBJ2-5; no clear D. There are 12 residues in the CDR3. Germline CDR1 reads DFQATT; CDR2 reads SNEGSKA (reference sequence). The CDR3 sequence: CSARPGAETQHF. DNA of the CDR3: TGCAGTGCTAGACCGGGTGCGGAGACCCAGCACTTC.

This clonotype has only a few counts. The chain couples TRBV2 to TRBJ1-1; no firm D call. The CDR3 totals 11 residues. Trimming pared 7 bases from V and 7 bases from J, leaving 10 bases between. Per the germline V gene, CDR1 is SNHLY and CDR2 is FYNNEI. This CDR3 reads CASIREHEAFF. The CDR3 DNA sequence: TGTGCCAGCATCCGGGAGCATGAAGCTTTCTTT.

This clonotype has at least ten counts. V and J are TRBV25-1 and TRBJ2-7, with D perhaps matching TRBD2 (6 bases). Germline-derived CDR1 and CDR2 are MGHDK and SYGVNS. The CDR3 is 13 residues long. Trimming cost V 3 bases and J 6 bases, with 12 bases left between them. The CDR3 DNA reads as TGTGCCAGCAGTGAGACCGGGGGTGGCGAGCAGTACTTC. It yields the protein CASSETGGGEQYF.

This clonotype occurred many times. V usage is TRBV12-3 or TRBV12-4 and J usage is TRBJ1-2; TRBD1 matches 7 bases. This CDR3 spans 14 amino acids. V shed 1 base, J shed 3 bases, and the junction held 2 bases outside the gene matches. This CDR3 is CASSLGGQYYGYTF. The CDR3 bases are TGTGCCAGCAGTTTAGGGGGACAGTACTATGGCTACACCTTC.

The chain couples TRBV2 to TRBJ1-1; D is ambiguous. Looked up from germline, CDR1 is SNHLY and CDR2 is FYNNEI. This CDR3 region has 12 residues. The V end lost 1 base, the J end lost 4 bases, and 4 bases lay between the germline ends. CDR3 sequence (DNA): TGTGCCAGCAGTGAAGGGGGCACTGAAGCTTTCTTT. Translating gives CASSEGGTEAFF.

This clonotype was counted ten times or more. This rearrangement joins TRBV12-3 or TRBV12-4 to TRBJ2-7, with D perhaps assigned TRBD1 or TRBD2 (5 bases each). The CDR3 is 15 residues long. The V end lost 4 bases, the J end lost 2 bases, and 15 bases lay between the germline ends. The chain's CDR3 is CASSSSGTVTYEQYF. The CDR3 bases are TGTGCCAGCAGTTCATCCGGGACCGTAACCTACGAGCAGTACTTC.

Concerning this clonotype itself: A much larger clone differs from this one at a single base, so this may be a read error. The chain links TRBV9 to TRBJ2-7; D is ambiguous. Germline V CDR1 and CDR2: SGDLS, YYNGEE. The CDR3 covers 16 residues. V was shortened by 0 bases and J by 2 bases, with 15 bases between the two germline ends. The chain's CDR3 is CASSVVGFYGPYEQYF. The CDR3 DNA reads TGTGCCAGCAGCGTAGTTGGGTTTTACGGCCCCTACGAGCAGTACTTC.